A single TCR beta chain is shown here with its context. All enrollees were roughly 18 to 89 years old and from about 25 US areas. The germline gives CDR1 MNHEY, CDR2 SVGEGT. This CDR3 is 11 amino acids long. Trimming took 4 bases from V and 5 from J, leaving 4 bases between them. Some clones are missing from TCRdb's copy, which holds only in-frame ones; the method was immunoSEQ multiplex PCR. The sample shows about 400,000 clones, 70% to 90% of them seen only once. These data belong to a study of blood T cell repertoires in COVID-19. Overall study context: T cells, B-cell-depleted T cells, or PBMCs supplied cDNA or gDNA.

The sequencing input was PBMCs or T cells enriched from blood (not recorded which). The gene calls are TRBV6-2 or TRBV6-3 and TRBJ2-3; D is unclear. The receptor's source is a woman younger than 35 with acute COVID-19. This CDR3 reads CASSWRDTQYF. CDR3 nucleotide sequence: TGTGCCAGCAGTTGGAGAGATACGCAGTATTTT.